This T cell receptor (beta chain) was identified during a study of technical replicates of blood from a few donors. Germline assignment: CDR1 SGHRS and CDR2 YFSETQ. J lost 1 base, V lost 6 bases, and 6 bases had no gene match. The CDR3 consists of 15 residues. TCRdb's table, derived via immunoSEQ multiplex PCR, lists solely in-frame clones and lacks some. The sample carries around 63,000 clones, nearly 95% recorded once. J is TRBJ2-1 and V is TRBV5-1; 8 bases match TRBD1. What was sequenced was PBMCs. The receptor's source is a human donor in good health. Some clones in this sample may be carry-over from other donors' samples. The CDR3 sequence is CASKYTGGSYNEQFF. CDR3 nucleotides: TGCGCCAGCAAGTATACAGGGGGTTCCTACAATGAGCAGTTCTTC. Combining the CDR3 with reference TRBV5-1 and TRBJ2-1 gives the whole variable domain KAGVTQTPRYLIKTRGQQVTLSCSPISGHRSVSWYQQTPGQGLQFLFEYFSETQRNKGNFPGRFSGRQFSNSRSEMNVSTLELGDSALYLCASKYTGGSYNEQFFGPGTRLTVL.